The T cell receptor (beta chain) under discussion was sequenced for a study of OX40 agonist ivuxolimab in advanced cancers. A note on the overall study: The costimulatory receptor OX40 (CD134) was targeted by ivuxolimab, a fully human IgG2 agonistic monoclonal antibody. Intravenous ivuxolimab was administered to patients every 2 weeks at six dose levels: 0.01, 0.1, 0.3, 1.5, 3 and 10 mg/kg. Among the approximately 50 dose-escalation patients, 19 had hepatocellular carcinoma, approximately 15 melanoma, 9 renal cell carcinoma and 9 head and neck cancer. In the dose-escalation cohort, around 80% of patients were male, and the mean age was 60 years with a range of roughly 23 to 79. Patients were allowed to have had prior anti-PD-1, anti-PD-L1 or anti-CTLA-4 therapy, and approximately 37% of the dose-escalation patients had been treated with checkpoint inhibitors. Partial responses occurred in three dose-escalation patients: two with cutaneous melanoma and one with hepatocellular carcinoma. The point of sequencing TCRbeta in the periphery was to test whether ivuxolimab changed TCR sequence diversity and drove clonal T-cell expansion. The paper reports the monotherapy dose-escalation portion (N = 52 patients) of the phase I ivuxolimab trial.

Patients with autoimmune disease history or receiving systemic immunosuppression were excluded from the trial. Peripheral blood for TCR sequencing was collected from all dose cohorts at baseline, on cycle 4 day 1, and on cycle 7 day 1. The samples were drawn from a first-in-human, open-label, multicenter phase I dose-escalation trial of ivuxolimab. Adults with locally advanced or metastatic head and neck squamous cell, hepatocellular, melanoma or renal cell carcinoma were enrolled in the trial. Before TCR sequencing, CD4+ and CD8+ T cells were separately sorted from peripheral blood. This clone was seen more than once but under ten times. The clone's antigen remains unknown. No base-level quality is on record; no much larger clone is a single base apart. What the study reported, not specific to this receptor: Clonal expansion of both CD4+ and CD8+ blood T cells was observed from baseline to week 6 at doses 0.1 to 3.0 mg/kg. Low levels of normalized T-cell clonal expansion were also shown by some nonresponding patients. Partial responders in the 0.1-3.0 mg/kg groups had among the lowest normalized peripheral clonal expansion, especially among CD8+ T cells. The antigen specificity of the peripheral T cells that underwent clonal expansion was not determined. On average, CD8+ T cells showed more expanded clones than CD4+ T cells after ivuxolimab.

For sequencing of the TCRbeta CDR3 region, genomic DNA was extracted from the sorted cells. The immunoSEQ Assay was used to sequence the TCRbeta CDR3 regions. The clones in this table, taken by TCRdb from immuneACCESS, are in-frame only. Not every clone is retained; where verified, under half of the shortfall comes from an unresolved V gene, and the cause of the rest is unknown. Counted in this sample were some 44,000 clones; roughly 80% of them appeared once. The ten top clones hold about 5.5% of the sample. The sequenced sample was CD4+ or CD8+ T cells sorted from blood, obtained in a trial of the OX40 agonist ivuxolimab. The sequence was obtained from an adult with an advanced solid tumor such as melanoma, head and neck, liver or kidney cancer.

The sequenced DNA is TGTGCCAGCAGGCTTCAAGGTCAGCCCCAGCATTTT. This codes for CASRLQGQPQHF. Recombination linked TRBV2 to TRBJ1-5; no confident D gene assignment can be made. The germline V gene sets CDR1 to SNHLY and CDR2 to FYNNEI. Its CDR3 holds 12 amino acids, cysteine through phenylalanine. Just CDR3 DNA is preserved here, 36 bases in frame from base 1. Trimming costs V 6 bases and J 6 bases, and their ends lie 9 bases apart.